This T cell receptor (beta chain) was documented in a study of blood T cell repertoires in COVID-19. Looking at the study overall: PBMCs, B-cell-depleted T cells, or T cells were the source of the cDNA or gDNA that made up the material.

The CDR3 is made up of 14 amino acids. V was clipped by 2 bases and J by 7 bases, with 15 bases between them. The germline V gene encodes CDR1 MNHEY and CDR2 SMNVEV (reference sequence). Original handling: How many nucleated cells were present was estimated from reference gene primer amplification. TCRdb's table, derived via immunoSEQ multiplex PCR, lists solely in-frame clones and lacks some. The V and J calls and clone size are taken from that table; D and trimming were inferred from the DNA. Of about 160,000 clones in the sample, around four fifths were seen once. This TCR was recovered from a man aged 65-85 years who had recovered from COVID-19. The rearrangement joins TRBV27 to TRBJ2-7, with D possibly being TRBD2 (7 bases). Sequencing was performed on peripheral blood. The chain's CDR3 is CASSLRGGVGEQYF. CDR3 DNA: TGTGCCAGCAGTTTAAGGGGGGGGGTTGGTGAGCAGTACTTC.